Following are 4 T cell receptor beta chains from one sample sequenced in a study of human T cells and chemical hapten exposure. TCRdb analysed the RACE reads with MiXCR anew, one entry per CDR3 protein. The table records about 90,000 distinct CDR3 sequences, approximately 11% of them present only once. Time point meaning: patch test 3, about 24 weeks after DPC sensitization. The sample's treatment: therapeutic diphenylcyclopropenone sensitization with weekly scalp DPC. Sequenced material: whole blood, taken in connection with sensitization to the hapten diphenylcyclopropenone (DPC). The receptors stem from a woman between 25 and 40 years old with alopecia areata. Some clones in this sample may be carry-over from other donors' samples.

The gene calls are TRBV19 and TRBJ1-2; D is unresolved. The ends were cut back, 2 bases at V and 0 bases at J, with 4 bases in the middle. CDR1 and CDR2 from the germline V gene are LNHDA and SQIVND (reference sequence). The CDR3 runs 13 residues. CDR3 sequence reads: CASSIRANYGYTF. CDR3 sequence (DNA): TGTGCCAGTAGTATAAGGGCTAACTATGGCTACACCTTC.

This clonotype has at least ten counts. This chain connects TRBV20-1 to TRBJ2-2; the D is unclear. The germline V gene has CDR1 DFQATT and CDR2 SNEGSKA (reference sequence). V lost 6 bases and J lost 5, with 7 bases in between. This CDR3 comprises 11 residues. This CDR3 is CSAPLTGELFF. Here the CDR3 DNA reads TGCAGTGCCCCCCTAACCGGGGAGCTGTTTTTT.

This clonotype was picked up many times. This chain links TRBV30 with TRBJ1-5; D unresolved. Germline V CDR1 and CDR2: GTSNPN, SVGIG (reference sequence). The CDR3 length is 14 residues. V lost 0 bases and J lost 0, with 6 bases in between. This CDR3 reads CAWSVGDSNQPQHF. CDR3 bases: TGTGCCTGGAGTGTTGGGGATAGCAATCAGCCCCAGCATTTT.

This clonotype came up many times. The V gene is TRBV25-1, the J gene TRBJ1-1; D ambiguous. Trimming removed 10 bases at V and 2 bases at J, with 14 bases between. Germline values: CDR1 MGHDK, CDR2 SYGVNS. This CDR3 region has 13 residues. This chain's CDR3 is CATVNWANTEAFF. Written as DNA, the CDR3 is TGTGCCACTGTGAACTGGGCTAACACTGAAGCTTTCTTT.